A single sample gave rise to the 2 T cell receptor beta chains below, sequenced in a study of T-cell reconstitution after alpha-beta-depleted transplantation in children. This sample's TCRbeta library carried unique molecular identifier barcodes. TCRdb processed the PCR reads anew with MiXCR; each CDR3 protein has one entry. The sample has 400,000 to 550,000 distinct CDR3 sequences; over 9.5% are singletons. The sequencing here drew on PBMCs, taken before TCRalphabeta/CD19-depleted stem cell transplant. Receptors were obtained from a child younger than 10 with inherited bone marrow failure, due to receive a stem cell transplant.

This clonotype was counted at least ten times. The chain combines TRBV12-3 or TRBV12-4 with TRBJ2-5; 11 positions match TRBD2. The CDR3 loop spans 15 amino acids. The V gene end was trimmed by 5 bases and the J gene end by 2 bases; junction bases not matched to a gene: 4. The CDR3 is CASSGGLAEQETQYF. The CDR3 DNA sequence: TGTGCCAGCAGTGGGGGACTAGCGGAACAAGAGACCCAGTACTTC.

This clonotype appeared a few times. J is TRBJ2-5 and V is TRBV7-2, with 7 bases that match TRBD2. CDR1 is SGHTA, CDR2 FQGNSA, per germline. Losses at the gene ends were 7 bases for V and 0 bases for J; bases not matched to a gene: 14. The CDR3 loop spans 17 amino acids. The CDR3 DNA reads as TGTGCCAGCACCACAACGCGGGCGGGAGATAACCAAGAGACCCAGTACTTC. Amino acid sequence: CASTTTRAGDNQETQYF.